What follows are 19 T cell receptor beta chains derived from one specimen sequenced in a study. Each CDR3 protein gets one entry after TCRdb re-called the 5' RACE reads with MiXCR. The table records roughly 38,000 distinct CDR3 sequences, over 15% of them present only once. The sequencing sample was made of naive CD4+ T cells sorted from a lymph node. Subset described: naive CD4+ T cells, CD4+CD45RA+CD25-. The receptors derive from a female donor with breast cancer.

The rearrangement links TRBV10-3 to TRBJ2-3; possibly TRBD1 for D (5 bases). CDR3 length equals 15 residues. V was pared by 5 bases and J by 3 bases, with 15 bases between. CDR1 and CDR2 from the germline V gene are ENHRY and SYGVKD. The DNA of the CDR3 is TGTGCCATCAGTCTAGGACCCCCAGGGACAGATACGCAGTATTTT. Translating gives CAISLGPPGTDTQYF.

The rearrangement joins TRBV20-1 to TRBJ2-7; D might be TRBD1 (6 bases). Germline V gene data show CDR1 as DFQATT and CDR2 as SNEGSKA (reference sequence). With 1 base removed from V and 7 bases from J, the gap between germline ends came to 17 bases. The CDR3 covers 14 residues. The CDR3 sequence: CSARVVGALREQYF. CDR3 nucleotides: TGCAGTGCTAGAGTCGTGGGGGCGCTCCGGGAGCAGTACTTC.

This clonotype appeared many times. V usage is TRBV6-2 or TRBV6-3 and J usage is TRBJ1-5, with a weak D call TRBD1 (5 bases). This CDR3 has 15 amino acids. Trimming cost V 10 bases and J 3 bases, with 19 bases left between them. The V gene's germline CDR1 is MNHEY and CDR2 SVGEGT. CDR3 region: CATRAGWGTNQPQHF. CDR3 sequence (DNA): TGTGCCACCAGGGCCGGTTGGGGGACCAATCAGCCCCAGCATTTT.

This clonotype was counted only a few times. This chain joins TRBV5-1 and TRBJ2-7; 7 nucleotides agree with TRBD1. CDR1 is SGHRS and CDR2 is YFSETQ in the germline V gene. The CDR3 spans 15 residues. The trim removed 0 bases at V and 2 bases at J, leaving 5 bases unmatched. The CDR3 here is CASSLGGTDAYEQYF. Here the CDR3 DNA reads TGCGCCAGCAGCTTGGGGGGGACAGACGCCTACGAGCAGTACTTC.

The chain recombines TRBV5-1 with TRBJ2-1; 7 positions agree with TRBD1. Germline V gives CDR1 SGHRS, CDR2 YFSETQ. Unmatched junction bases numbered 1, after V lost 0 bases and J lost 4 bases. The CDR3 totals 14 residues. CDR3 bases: TGCGCCAGCAGCTTGGGGGACAGTTACAATGAGCAGTTCTTC. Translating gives CASSLGDSYNEQFF.

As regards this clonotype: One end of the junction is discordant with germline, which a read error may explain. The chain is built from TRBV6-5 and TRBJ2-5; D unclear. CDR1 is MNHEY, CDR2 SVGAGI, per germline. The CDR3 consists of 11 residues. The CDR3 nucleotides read TGTGCCAGCAGAGATCAAGGGACCCAGTACTTC. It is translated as CASRDQGTQYF.

This CDR3 reads CASSRDRGDTEAFF. The CDR3 DNA sequence: TGTGCCAGCAGCCGGGACAGGGGTGACACTGAAGCTTTCTTT. This chain uses TRBV11-3 with TRBJ1-1, with 10 bases that match TRBD1. Germline CDR1 SGHNT, CDR2 YENEEA. The CDR3 has 14 amino acids. With V trimmed by 5 bases and J by 3 bases, 3 bases remained unmatched.

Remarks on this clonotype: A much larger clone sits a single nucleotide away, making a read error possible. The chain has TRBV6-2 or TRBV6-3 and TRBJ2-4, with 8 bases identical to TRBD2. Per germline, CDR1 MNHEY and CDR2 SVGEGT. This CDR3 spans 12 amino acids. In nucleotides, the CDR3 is TGTGCCAGCAGTTCCCGGGACCAAAGCGGGGGCTTC. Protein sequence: CASSSRDQSGGF.

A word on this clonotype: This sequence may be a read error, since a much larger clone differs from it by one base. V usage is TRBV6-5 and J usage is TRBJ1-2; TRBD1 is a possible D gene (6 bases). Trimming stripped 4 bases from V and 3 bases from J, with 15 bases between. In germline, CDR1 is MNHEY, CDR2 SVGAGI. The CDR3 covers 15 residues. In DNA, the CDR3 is TGTGCCAGCAGTTGCTCGATTGGACAGTACTATGGCTACACCTTC. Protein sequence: CASSCSIGQYYGYTF.

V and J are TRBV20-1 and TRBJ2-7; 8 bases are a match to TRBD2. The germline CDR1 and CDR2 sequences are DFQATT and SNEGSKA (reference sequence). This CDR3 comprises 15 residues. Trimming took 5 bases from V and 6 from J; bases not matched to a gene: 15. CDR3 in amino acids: CSAPISGGLGGEQYF. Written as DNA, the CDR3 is TGCAGTGCTCCCATCTCGGGAGGGCTAGGTGGCGAGCAGTACTTC.

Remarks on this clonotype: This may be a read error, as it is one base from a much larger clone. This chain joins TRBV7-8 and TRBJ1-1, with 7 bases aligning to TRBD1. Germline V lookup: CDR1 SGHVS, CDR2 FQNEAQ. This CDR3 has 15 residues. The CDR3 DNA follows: TGTGTCAGCAGCGTAGACTACAGGGGGAACACTGAAGCTTTCTTT. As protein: CVSSVDYRGNTEAFF. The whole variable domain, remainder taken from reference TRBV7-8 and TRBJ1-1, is GAGVSQSPRYKVAKRGQDVALRCDPISGHVSLFWYQQALGQGPEFLTYFQNEAQLDKSGLPSDRFFAERPEGSVSTLKIQRTQQEDSAVYLCVSSVDYRGNTEAFFGQGTRLTVV.

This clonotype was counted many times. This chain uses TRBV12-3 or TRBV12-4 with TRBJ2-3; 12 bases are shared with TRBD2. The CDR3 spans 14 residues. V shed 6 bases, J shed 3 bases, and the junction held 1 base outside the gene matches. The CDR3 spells CASRTSGGTDTQYF. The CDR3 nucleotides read TGTGCCAGCAGGACTAGCGGGGGAACAGATACGCAGTATTTT.

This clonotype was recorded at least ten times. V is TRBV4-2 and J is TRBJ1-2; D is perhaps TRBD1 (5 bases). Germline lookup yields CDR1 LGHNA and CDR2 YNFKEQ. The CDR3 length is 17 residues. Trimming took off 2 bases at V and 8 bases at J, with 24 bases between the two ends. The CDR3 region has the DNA TGTGCCAGCAGCCAACCCTTCAGGCAGGGCCGTCTCTCGGGCTACACCTTC. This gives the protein CASSQPFRQGRLSGYTF.

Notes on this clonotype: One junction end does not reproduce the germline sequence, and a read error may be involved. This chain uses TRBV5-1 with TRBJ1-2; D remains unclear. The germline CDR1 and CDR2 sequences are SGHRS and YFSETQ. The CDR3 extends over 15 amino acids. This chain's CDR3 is CTSSLDVTRSSGYTF. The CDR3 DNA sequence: TGCACCAGCAGCTTGGATGTCACCCGGAGTTCTGGCTACACCTTC.

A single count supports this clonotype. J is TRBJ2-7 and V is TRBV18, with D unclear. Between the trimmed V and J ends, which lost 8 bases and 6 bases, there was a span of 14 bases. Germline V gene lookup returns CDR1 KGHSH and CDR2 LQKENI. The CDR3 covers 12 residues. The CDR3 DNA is TGTGCCAGCGCGACCGAGGCCGGCGAGCAGTACTTC. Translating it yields CASATEAGEQYF.

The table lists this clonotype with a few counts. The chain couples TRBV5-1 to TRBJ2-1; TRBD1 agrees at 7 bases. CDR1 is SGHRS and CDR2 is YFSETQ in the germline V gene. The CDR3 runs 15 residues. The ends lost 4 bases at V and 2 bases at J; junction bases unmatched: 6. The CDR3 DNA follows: TGCGCCAGCAGCCCGGGGACAGCTACCTACAATGAGCAGTTCTTC. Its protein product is CASSPGTATYNEQFF.

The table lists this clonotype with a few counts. The CDR3 bases are TGTGCCAGCAGACCGGGACAGGGGGTCAGCTCCTACAATGAGCAGTTCTTC. Amino acids: CASRPGQGVSSYNEQFF. J is TRBJ2-1 and V is TRBV6-6; 11 positions match TRBD1. The CDR3 contains 17 residues. The V gene end was trimmed by 6 bases and the J gene end by 0 bases; junction bases not matched to a gene: 7. From germline, CDR1 is MNHNY and CDR2 SVGAGI (reference sequence).

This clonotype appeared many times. In nucleotides, the CDR3 is TGCAGTGCTAGAGCAGGCGATCAGCCCCAGCATTTT. It codes for CSARAGDQPQHF. The chain uses TRBV20-1 and TRBJ1-5; no firm D call. With 1 base removed from V and 5 bases from J, the gap between germline ends came to 6 bases. The V gene's germline CDR1 is DFQATT and CDR2 SNEGSKA (reference sequence). This CDR3 comprises 12 residues.

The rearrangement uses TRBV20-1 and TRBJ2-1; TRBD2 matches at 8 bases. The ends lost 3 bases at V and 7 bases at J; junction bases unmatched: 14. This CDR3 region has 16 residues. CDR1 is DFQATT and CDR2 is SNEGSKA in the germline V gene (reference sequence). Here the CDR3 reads CSASERASGWGNEQFF. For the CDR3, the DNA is TGCAGTGCTAGTGAGAGGGCTAGCGGGTGGGGTAATGAGCAGTTCTTC.